The 9 T cell receptor beta chains listed next were all sequenced from one sample in a study of CD8 T cells in Susac syndrome. Random-hexamer reverse transcription was applied to roughly 0.5 to 1 ug RNA. In TCRdb, the immunoSEQ multiplex PCR reads were re-called with MiXCR into one record per CDR3 protein. This table has approximately 200,000 distinct CDR3 sequences, 90% to 95% appearing once. The sequenced sample consisted of CD8+ T cells from PBMCs. The origin of the receptors is a human donor with multiple sclerosis.

This chain uses TRBV12-3 or TRBV12-4 with TRBJ2-7, with no clear D. The CDR3 length is 13 residues. Trimming stripped 2 bases from V and 3 bases from J, with 8 bases between. CDR3 region: CASSLMAYYEQYF. CDR3 coding DNA: TGTGCCAGCAGTTTAATGGCCTACTACGAGCAGTACTTC.

The chain has TRBV25-1 and TRBJ2-2; 8 nucleotides align to TRBD2. The V segment lost 0 bases and the J segment 1 base; nucleotides outside the gene matches: 4. The germline V gene has CDR1 MGHDK and CDR2 SYGVNS. This CDR3 has 17 residues. The CDR3 region is CASSEYPSGGNTGELFF. The CDR3 bases are TGTGCCAGCAGTGAATATCCCAGCGGGGGGAACACCGGGGAGCTGTTTTTT.

V and J are TRBV6-4 and TRBJ1-2; D gene unclear. Between the trimmed V and J ends, which lost 2 bases and 7 bases, there was a span of 8 bases. This CDR3 spans 12 amino acids. Germline V gene lookup returns CDR1 MRHNA and CDR2 SNTAGT. Here the CDR3 DNA reads TGTGCCAGCAGTGACCCCGAGAGTGGCTACACCTTC. It yields the protein CASSDPESGYTF.

V usage is TRBV9 and J usage is TRBJ1-1; 9 positions match TRBD1. Looked up from germline, CDR1 is SGDLS and CDR2 is YYNGEE. The length of the CDR3 is 14 residues. The trim removed 0 bases at V and 5 bases at J, leaving 2 bases unmatched. CDR3 nucleotide sequence: TGTGCCAGCAGCGTAGGGGACAGGGCAACTGAAGCTTTCTTT. This translates into CASSVGDRATEAFF.

The table lists this clonotype with a count of one. V gene TRBV29-1 combines with J gene TRBJ2-6; 7 bases agree with TRBD2. Germline loops: CDR1 SQVTM, CDR2 ANQGSEA. Unmatched junction bases numbered 8, after V lost 4 bases and J lost 2 bases. This CDR3 has 16 residues. The CDR3: CSVVVTGGAGANVLTF. The DNA for the CDR3 is TGCAGCGTTGTAGTCACGGGGGGAGCTGGGGCCAACGTCCTGACTTTC.

The chain is built from TRBV5-4 and TRBJ1-1, with D possibly being TRBD1 (5 bases). Trimming shortened V by 2 bases and J by 0 bases, and 11 bases separated the two germline ends. The germline CDR1 and CDR2 sequences are SGHNT and YYREEE (reference sequence). The CDR3 has 15 amino acids. Here the CDR3 reads CASSLLGQMNTEAFF. The DNA of the CDR3 is TGTGCCAGCAGCTTATTGGGGCAGATGAACACTGAAGCTTTCTTT.

The rearrangement links TRBV6-2 or TRBV6-3 to TRBJ2-1; possibly TRBD2 for D (5 bases). With 4 bases removed from V and 5 bases from J, the gap between germline ends came to 15 bases. Germline V gene data show CDR1 as MNHEY and CDR2 as SVGEGT. The length of the CDR3 is 15 residues. The CDR3, as DNA: TGTGCCAGCAGTTCCCCCGGGGATCCAAACAATGAGCAGTTCTTC. Residues: CASSSPGDPNNEQFF.

This sequence joins TRBV5-1 and TRBJ1-6; weak D call: TRBD1 (5 bases). Germline V gene sequence: CDR1 SGHRS, CDR2 YFSETQ. V gave up 0 bases and J gave up 7 bases, with 8 bases separating them. CDR3 length: 14 amino acids. In DNA form, the CDR3 reads TGCGCCAGCAGCTTGGAGGGGACGAATTCACCCCTCCACTTT. This sequence encodes CASSLEGTNSPLHF.

The chain carries TRBV5-4 and TRBJ1-1; no clear D. CDR1 and CDR2 from the germline V gene are SGHNT and YYREEE (reference sequence). V dropped 0 bases and J dropped 8 bases, with 14 bases sitting between them. The CDR3 runs to 14 residues. CDR3 bases: TGTGCCAGCAGCTTGGGTCTGGGAGGCCCGGAAGCTTTCTTT. This encodes CASSLGLGGPEAFF.